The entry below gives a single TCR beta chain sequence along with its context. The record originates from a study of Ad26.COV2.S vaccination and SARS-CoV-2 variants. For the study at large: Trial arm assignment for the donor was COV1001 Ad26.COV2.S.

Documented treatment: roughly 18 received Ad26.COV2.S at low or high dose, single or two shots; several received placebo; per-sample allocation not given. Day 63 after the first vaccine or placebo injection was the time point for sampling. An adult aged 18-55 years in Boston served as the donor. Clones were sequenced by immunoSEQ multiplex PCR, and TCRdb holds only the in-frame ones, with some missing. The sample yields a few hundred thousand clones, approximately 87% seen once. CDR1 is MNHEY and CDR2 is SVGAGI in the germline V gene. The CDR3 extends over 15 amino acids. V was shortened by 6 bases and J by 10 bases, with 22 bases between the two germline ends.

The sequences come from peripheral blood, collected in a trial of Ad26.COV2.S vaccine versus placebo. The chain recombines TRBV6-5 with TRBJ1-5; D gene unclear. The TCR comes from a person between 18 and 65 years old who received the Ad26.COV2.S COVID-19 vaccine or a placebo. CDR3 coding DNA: TGTGCCAGCAGCCGTCTCCCTCCGTCGGGTCAACCCCAGCATTTT. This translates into CASSRLPPSGQPQHF.